Listed below are T cell receptor beta chains from one sample, sequenced in a study of cytomegalovirus exposure and HLA in healthy donors. Method: immunoSEQ multiplex PCR; TCRdb's copy keeps in-frame clones and lacks some. The table records some 110,000 clones, approximately 77% of them present only once. The sequenced material came from PBMCs. The receptors were sampled from a man aged 50-59 years in good health and CMV-seropositive. CDR3s include the opening cysteine and the closing phenylalanine or tryptophan. A D gene is named only where the DNA matches it firmly. For some rows the clone size is stated as once, few or many, or as a class when expanded; others skip it.

v_call: TRBV5-1
clone_size: few
d_call: TRBD2
j_call: TRBJ2-3
cdr3_aa: CASSSRSAGGPRSDTQYF
cdr3_nt: TGCGCCAGCAGCTCCCGGTCGGCGGGGGGGCCAAGGTCAGATACGCAGTATTTT

v_call: TRBV6-5
clone_size: -
d_call: TRBD1
j_call: TRBJ1-1
cdr3_aa: CASRTGGGLNTEAFF
cdr3_nt: TGTGCCAGCAGGACAGGGGGCGGGTTGAACACTGAAGCTTTCTTT

v_call: TRBV29-1
clone_size: -
d_call: TRBD1
j_call: TRBJ1-1
cdr3_aa: CSVIPDREDAFF
cdr3_nt: TGCAGCGTTATACCGGACAGGGAAGACGCTTTCTTT

v_call: TRBV2
clone_size: -
d_call: -
j_call: TRBJ1-1
cdr3_aa: CASRDPATENTEAFF
cdr3_nt: TGTGCCAGCAGGGACCCGGCGACAGAGAACACTGAAGCTTTCTTT

v_call: TRBV7-8
clone_size: -
d_call: TRBD2
j_call: TRBJ2-3
cdr3_aa: CASSPGTRVITDTQYF
cdr3_nt: TGTGCCAGCAGTCCCGGGACTAGGGTCATCACAGATACGCAGTATTTT

v_call: TRBV20-1
clone_size: few
d_call: -
j_call: TRBJ2-7
cdr3_aa: CSVVYSYEQYF
cdr3_nt: TGCAGTGTGGTCTACTCCTACGAGCAGTACTTC

v_call: TRBV18
clone_size: -
d_call: -
j_call: TRBJ1-2
cdr3_aa: CASSPGPGMGYGYTF
cdr3_nt: TGTGCCAGCTCACCCGGCCCGGGAATGGGCTATGGCTACACCTTC

v_call: TRBV6-5
clone_size: -
d_call: TRBD1
j_call: TRBJ2-7
cdr3_aa: CASSLRDRVYEQYF
cdr3_nt: TGTGCCAGCAGTCTCCGGGACAGGGTCTACGAGCAGTACTTC

v_call: TRBV5-3
clone_size: -
d_call: -
j_call: TRBJ2-5
cdr3_aa: CARSLSGGLETQYF
cdr3_nt: TGTGCCAGAAGCTTGAGTGGAGGGCTAGAGACCCAGTACTTC

v_call: TRBV7-9
clone_size: -
d_call: -
j_call: TRBJ1-1
cdr3_aa: CASSLEGAEAFF
cdr3_nt: TGTGCCAGCAGCTTAGAGGGGGCTGAAGCTTTCTTT

v_call: TRBV7-6
clone_size: -
d_call: -
j_call: TRBJ2-7
cdr3_aa: CASSSLGGLYEQYF
cdr3_nt: TGTGCCAGCAGCTCCTTGGGGGGGCTTTACGAGCAGTACTTC

v_call: TRBV7-3
clone_size: -
d_call: TRBD1
j_call: TRBJ2-1
cdr3_aa: CASSLVRTGVNEQFF
cdr3_nt: TGTGCCAGCAGCTTAGTAAGGACAGGGGTTAATGAGCAGTTCTTC

v_call: TRBV5-8
clone_size: -
d_call: -
j_call: TRBJ2-1
cdr3_aa: CASSRQDSNEQFF
cdr3_nt: TGTGCCAGCAGCCGACAGGACTCCAATGAGCAGTTCTTC

v_call: TRBV27
clone_size: -
d_call: TRBD1
j_call: TRBJ1-1
cdr3_aa: CASSSGTGAKFGWAEAFF
cdr3_nt: TGTGCCAGCAGTTCCGGGACAGGGGCGAAGTTCGGTTGGGCTGAAGCTTTCTTT

v_call: TRBV29-1
clone_size: -
d_call: TRBD2
j_call: TRBJ2-1
cdr3_aa: CSVLTSGGGEQFF
cdr3_nt: TGCAGCGTTCTGACTAGCGGGGGTGGTGAGCAGTTCTTC

v_call: TRBV5-4
clone_size: -
d_call: TRBD1
j_call: TRBJ1-6
cdr3_aa: CASSRDSYNSPLHF
cdr3_nt: TGTGCCAGCAGCCGGGACAGCTATAATTCACCCCTCCACTTT

v_call: TRBV5-1
clone_size: -
d_call: -
j_call: TRBJ2-3
cdr3_aa: CASSFQGEGTDTQYF
cdr3_nt: TGCGCCAGCAGCTTCCAGGGCGAGGGCACAGATACGCAGTATTTT

v_call: TRBV7-8
clone_size: -
d_call: -
j_call: TRBJ1-5
cdr3_aa: CASSPSLGPAQPQHF
cdr3_nt: TGTGCCAGCAGCCCCTCACTGGGGCCGGCTCAGCCCCAGCATTTT

v_call: TRBV7-2
clone_size: -
d_call: TRBD1
j_call: TRBJ2-5
cdr3_aa: CASSLETGGVETQYF
cdr3_nt: TGTGCCAGCAGCTTAGAGACAGGGGGAGTGGAGACCCAGTACTTC

v_call: TRBV11-2
clone_size: -
d_call: TRBD2
j_call: TRBJ2-5
cdr3_aa: CASSLVAGGQETQYF
cdr3_nt: TGTGCCAGCAGCTTAGTAGCGGGGGGGCAAGAGACCCAGTACTTC

v_call: TRBV5-6
clone_size: few
d_call: -
j_call: TRBJ1-5
cdr3_aa: CASSSTGGNQPQHF
cdr3_nt: TGTGCCAGCAGCTCTACCGGGGGGAATCAGCCCCAGCATTTT

v_call: TRBV18
clone_size: -
d_call: TRBD1
j_call: TRBJ2-2
cdr3_aa: CASSLGQFANTGELFF
cdr3_nt: TGTGCCAGCTCCCTGGGACAGTTCGCGAACACCGGGGAGCTGTTTTTT

v_call: TRBV2
clone_size: -
d_call: -
j_call: TRBJ2-1
cdr3_aa: CASSPYREVGMGQFF
cdr3_nt: TGTGCCAGCAGCCCTTACCGGGAAGTGGGGATGGGGCAGTTCTTC

v_call: TRBV7-9
clone_size: -
d_call: TRBD1
j_call: TRBJ1-1
cdr3_aa: CASSARQGMNTEAFF
cdr3_nt: TGTGCCAGCAGCGCGCGACAGGGAATGAACACTGAAGCTTTCTTT

v_call: TRBV29-1
clone_size: -
d_call: -
j_call: TRBJ1-1
cdr3_aa: CSVNRVIGLFHTEAFF
cdr3_nt: TGCAGCGTAAACAGGGTTATCGGGCTTTTTCACACTGAAGCTTTCTTT

v_call: TRBV7-2
clone_size: -
d_call: -
j_call: TRBJ1-4
cdr3_aa: CASSPRRGGGTNEKLFF
cdr3_nt: TGTGCCAGCAGCCCCAGGAGGGGGGGCGGAACTAATGAAAAACTGTTTTTT